This TCR beta chain derives from a study of patients and donors after allogeneic stem cell transplantation. Germline loops: CDR1 SQVTM, CDR2 ANQGSEA. Trimming removed 4 bases from V and 3 bases from J, with 19 bases in between. The CDR3 loop spans 16 amino acids. One entry per CDR3 protein, called by TCRdb with MiXCR from the RT-PCR reads. The data show roughly 940,000 distinct CDR3 sequences, with roughly 18% seen just once and roughly 6% held by the top ten. Material for sequencing was blood, either unsorted or a sorted T cell fraction (not recorded which). The chain joins TRBV29-1 to TRBJ2-4; D is tentatively TRBD1 or TRBD2 (5 bases each). The receptor comes from a human donor who was either an allogeneic HSCT recipient or a stem cell or donor lymphocyte infusion donor (not recorded which). It is not recorded whose cells these are; they may come from a transplant donor. As DNA, the CDR3 is TGCAGCGTTGTCAGGGACGGTAGTAAGAACAAAAACATTCAGTACTTC. This gives the protein CSVVRDGSKNKNIQYF.